This T cell receptor beta chain was sequenced in a study of shared clonotypes between healthy human individuals. TCRdb's table, derived via immunoSEQ multiplex PCR, lists solely in-frame clones and lacks some. The data contain hundreds of thousands of clones, approximately 90% of them singletons. CDR1 and CDR2 (germline): MRHNA, SNTAGT. The CDR3 length is 13 residues. Whole-study results and caveats: Although depth was large, rarefaction showed that sequencing of the sorted subsets was incomplete.

Note on this clone: Its target is not known. An end of the junction differs from the germline gene, which may be a read error.

In the naive CD8 group, cells lacked CD45RO and were positively selected for CCR7, so terminally differentiated effector memory CD45RA+ cells were left out. The rearrangement links TRBV6-4 to TRBJ2-1, with 8 nucleotides matching TRBD2. Sample: naive CD8+ T cells sorted from blood. The sequence derives from a young man in good health. The CDR3 DNA sequence: TGTGCCAGCAGCCCGACTATGACTAGCGAGCGGTTCTTC. This codes for CASSPTMTSERFF.